The next 10 T cell receptor beta chains were all read from a single sample in a study of cytomegalovirus exposure and HLA in healthy donors. Primers: 60 Vbeta forward and 13 Jbeta reverse. Sequencing used immunoSEQ multiplex PCR; TCRdb keeps in-frame clones, though not all of them. Here the sample spans 170,000 or so clones, roughly three quarters being singletons. Specimen: PBMCs. These receptors came from a male donor in good health and CMV-seronegative.

Concerning this clone: At the DNA level, this CDR3 is encoded by other sequences in the same sample as well. The chain has TRBV28 and TRBJ2-7; D call uncertain. Trimming took 3 bases from V and 4 from J, leaving 4 bases between them. Germline lookup yields CDR1 MDHEN and CDR2 SYDVKM. The CDR3 sequence is 11 residues long. Written as DNA, the CDR3 is TGTGCCAGCAGTTTGGAGTACGAGCAGTACTTC. As protein: CASSLEYEQYF.

This clone occurred once. The CDR3 spells CSARGGGNYGYTF. In nucleotides, the CDR3 is TGCAGCGCCCGAGGGGGGGGAAACTATGGCTACACCTTC. V usage is TRBV29-1 and J usage is TRBJ1-2; a possible D gene is TRBD1 (6 bases). Germline CDR1 SQVTM, CDR2 ANQGSEA. The V and J ends lost 7 bases and 2 bases respectively, with 14 bases between them. The CDR3 totals 13 residues.

This clone qualifies as medium-sized. The CDR3 bases are TGCAGCGCCAACCGACAGGGAGTGAACACTGAAGCTTTCTTT. Protein: CSANRQGVNTEAFF. V gene TRBV29-1 combines with J gene TRBJ1-1, with 7 bases fitting TRBD1. Germline CDR1 is SQVTM and CDR2 is ANQGSEA. With V trimmed by 7 bases and J by 0 bases, 8 bases remained unmatched. This CDR3 comprises 14 residues.

The rearrangement joins TRBV19 to TRBJ1-5; D call uncertain. The germline CDR1 and CDR2 sequences are LNHDA and SQIVND (reference sequence). The CDR3 is 14 amino acids. The germline V and J ends were trimmed by 2 bases and 0 bases, with 5 bases remaining between them. In DNA form, the CDR3 reads TGTGCCAGTAGTATACCGTATAGCAATCAGCCCCAGCATTTT. It is translated as CASSIPYSNQPQHF.

The CDR3 protein is CASSFDRRINYGYTF. The CDR3 DNA sequence: TGTGCCAGCAGCTTTGACAGGAGGATAAACTATGGCTACACCTTC. The J gene is TRBJ1-2, the V gene TRBV7-9; D is possibly TRBD1 (6 bases). The germline V and J ends were trimmed by 3 bases and 2 bases, with 13 bases remaining between them. CDR1 and CDR2 from the germline V gene are SEHNR and FQNEAQ (reference sequence). The CDR3 is 15 residues long.

This clone was picked up one time. The rearrangement links TRBV19 to TRBJ2-1; 11 nucleotides agree with TRBD2. The CDR3 loop spans 14 amino acids. Germline V gene sequence: CDR1 LNHDA, CDR2 SQIVND (reference sequence). V lost 9 bases and J lost 9; bases outside the gene matches: 10. This CDR3 reads CASAGTSGGGEQFF. The CDR3, as DNA: TGTGCCAGCGCCGGGACTAGCGGCGGAGGTGAGCAGTTCTTC. The full variable domain, rest sourced from reference TRBV19 and TRBJ2-1, is DGGITQSPKYLFRKEGQNVTLSCEQNLNHDAMYWYRQDPGQGLRLIYYSQIVNDFQKGDIAEGYSVSREKKESFPLTVTSAQKNPTAFYLCASAGTSGGGEQFFGPGTRLTVL.

V is TRBV6-5 and J is TRBJ2-7, with a tentative D call TRBD2 (7 bases). This CDR3 has 16 residues. Germline V CDR1 and CDR2: MNHEY, SVGAGI. Deletions cut 0 bases from V and 3 bases from J, with 15 bases between. This CDR3 reads CASSYSMGGGLYEQYF. CDR3 nucleotides: TGTGCCAGCAGTTACTCGATGGGCGGGGGCCTCTACGAGCAGTACTTC.

The rearrangement joins TRBV6-6 to TRBJ1-5; maybe TRBD1 (6 bases). This CDR3 contains 14 residues. CDR1 MNHNY and CDR2 SVGAGI come from the germline V gene (reference sequence). Trimming removed 7 bases from V and 0 bases from J, with 10 bases in between. CDR3 bases: TGTGCCAGCAAGGGGGGGGTTAGCAATCAGCCCCAGCATTTT. Translating gives CASKGGVSNQPQHF.

This chain connects TRBV5-1 to TRBJ2-1; D remains ambiguous. CDR1 SGHRS and CDR2 YFSETQ come from the germline V gene. The CDR3 sequence is 15 residues long. Trimming took off 4 bases at V and 3 bases at J, with 14 bases between the two ends. The CDR3, as DNA: TGCGCCAGCAGCCCCCGGGTCGCGATCTACAATGAGCAGTTCTTC. It encodes CASSPRVAIYNEQFF.

The genes are TRBV6-5 and TRBJ1-2, with 8 nucleotides matching TRBD1. The CDR3 sequence is 15 residues long. Looked up from germline, CDR1 is MNHEY and CDR2 is SVGAGI. V lost 6 bases, J lost 6 bases, and 12 bases stayed unmatched. CDR3 sequence (DNA): TGTGCCAGCAGCCGAACTAGGACAGGGAATAATGGCTACACCTTC. Its protein is CASSRTRTGNNGYTF.